A selection of T cell receptor beta chains follows, all from one sample in a study of regulatory T cells in long-lasting Graves disease. TCRdb reprocessed the multiplex PCR reads with MiXCR, giving one entry per CDR3 protein. This table has approximately 310,000 distinct CDR3 sequences, roughly 18% appearing once. The sample in question was peripheral blood mononuclear cells (PBMCs), obtained at new diagnosis, from a patient treated with antithyroid drugs. These receptors were taken from a female donor with Graves disease. Both conserved end residues are part of each CDR3. Each record gives: clone size, J gene, V gene, CDR3 protein. Only part of the rows carry a size: once, few, many, or a class if the clone is expanded.

abundance: many
j_gene: TRBJ1-1
v_gene: TRBV27
CDR3aa: CASSNRGQAFF

abundance: once
j_gene: TRBJ2-5
v_gene: TRBV11-2
CDR3aa: CASSFKDRGRQETQYF

abundance: many
j_gene: TRBJ1-1
v_gene: TRBV2
CDR3aa: CASSDGGNTEAFF

abundance: many
j_gene: TRBJ1-1
v_gene: TRBV2
CDR3aa: CASSVGSSWGFF

abundance: many
j_gene: TRBJ2-1
v_gene: TRBV6-2/TRBV6-3
CDR3aa: CAGPGREQFF

abundance: few
j_gene: TRBJ1-4
v_gene: TRBV28
CDR3aa: CASSAPGGGVEKLFF

abundance: many
j_gene: TRBJ1-1
v_gene: TRBV12-3/TRBV12-4
CDR3aa: CASSHGTYTEAFF

abundance: many
j_gene: TRBJ1-1
v_gene: TRBV10-2
CDR3aa: CASSVSTTEAFF

abundance: few
j_gene: TRBJ1-3
v_gene: TRBV10-2
CDR3aa: CASSVHGSSGNTIYF

abundance: many
j_gene: TRBJ2-5
v_gene: TRBV6-1
CDR3aa: CATRGHPRHSNQETQYF

abundance: many
j_gene: TRBJ2-1
v_gene: TRBV11-3
CDR3aa: CASSFGLAGAYNEQFF

abundance: few
j_gene: TRBJ1-6
v_gene: TRBV5-1
CDR3aa: CASKSEGANSPLHF

abundance: .
j_gene: TRBJ2-1
v_gene: TRBV28
CDR3aa: CASSLLADYNEQFF

abundance: many
j_gene: TRBJ1-1
v_gene: TRBV7-2
CDR3aa: CASSLGDGEAFF

abundance: many
j_gene: TRBJ2-7
v_gene: TRBV24-1
CDR3aa: CATSDSVAGEDEQYF

abundance: many
j_gene: TRBJ2-3
v_gene: TRBV6-1
CDR3aa: CASSQREVDTQYF

abundance: many
j_gene: TRBJ2-1
v_gene: TRBV11-3
CDR3aa: CASSDTSGREQFF

abundance: many
j_gene: TRBJ1-2
v_gene: TRBV24-1
CDR3aa: CATEDRGGHGYTF

abundance: many
j_gene: TRBJ2-3
v_gene: TRBV12-3/TRBV12-4
CDR3aa: CASRDRGYTDTQYF

abundance: .
j_gene: TRBJ2-5
v_gene: TRBV20-1
CDR3aa: CSASGVPPGETQYF

abundance: few
j_gene: TRBJ1-2
v_gene: TRBV6-1
CDR3aa: CASVLHSVLGYTF

abundance: many
j_gene: TRBJ2-3
v_gene: TRBV5-1
CDR3aa: CASSSPTGVFTDTQYF

abundance: few
j_gene: TRBJ2-1
v_gene: TRBV30
CDR3aa: CAWGQGGYNEQFF

abundance: many
j_gene: TRBJ1-5
v_gene: TRBV12-3/TRBV12-4
CDR3aa: CASSLSGVSNQPQHF

abundance: many
j_gene: TRBJ2-3
v_gene: TRBV7-3
CDR3aa: CASSLGGSWDTQYF

abundance: many
j_gene: TRBJ2-2
v_gene: TRBV19
CDR3aa: CASAGSTGTAYSGTGELFF

abundance: many
j_gene: TRBJ1-2
v_gene: TRBV6-5
CDR3aa: CASSYTPVGAMVGYTF

abundance: many
j_gene: TRBJ2-7
v_gene: TRBV7-9
CDR3aa: CASSFDRGLGGSLYEQYF

abundance: many
j_gene: TRBJ2-1
v_gene: TRBV19
CDR3aa: CASSPQGSAYNEQFF

abundance: many
j_gene: TRBJ2-3
v_gene: TRBV19
CDR3aa: CASRTGVTDTQYF

abundance: many
j_gene: TRBJ2-7
v_gene: TRBV28
CDR3aa: CASSSLVWRQALGTYEQYF

abundance: many
j_gene: TRBJ1-5
v_gene: TRBV19
CDR3aa: CASSIGGQPQHF

abundance: many
j_gene: TRBJ2-1
v_gene: TRBV15
CDR3aa: CATSRVMDPDEQFF

abundance: .
j_gene: TRBJ2-3
v_gene: TRBV5-1
CDR3aa: CASSTPGQITDTQYF

abundance: many
j_gene: TRBJ2-3
v_gene: TRBV20-1
CDR3aa: CSATPQLRSSTDTQYF

abundance: .
j_gene: TRBJ2-5
v_gene: TRBV6-1
CDR3aa: CASRGFGTQYF

abundance: .
j_gene: TRBJ2-7
v_gene: TRBV6-1
CDR3aa: CASSPGAAHEQYF

abundance: .
j_gene: TRBJ2-7
v_gene: TRBV10-2
CDR3aa: CASAPGGTGSYEQYF

abundance: many
j_gene: TRBJ2-3
v_gene: TRBV27
CDR3aa: CASSLGLAGVADTQYF

abundance: few
j_gene: TRBJ2-7
v_gene: TRBV11-2
CDR3aa: CASSLTSDYEQYF

abundance: many
j_gene: TRBJ2-5
v_gene: TRBV6-1
CDR3aa: CASMRRTAIGTQYF

abundance: many
j_gene: TRBJ2-7
v_gene: TRBV6-5
CDR3aa: CASSYSWDSGARGEQYF

abundance: many
j_gene: TRBJ2-7
v_gene: TRBV24-1
CDR3aa: CATSDGDHYEQYF

abundance: many
j_gene: TRBJ1-2
v_gene: TRBV12-3/TRBV12-4
CDR3aa: CASSLVGTGDGYTF

abundance: many
j_gene: TRBJ2-6
v_gene: TRBV6-1
CDR3aa: CASSEALRGTGANVLTF

abundance: many
j_gene: TRBJ2-1
v_gene: TRBV6-2/TRBV6-3
CDR3aa: CASSYRGQDNEQFF

abundance: many
j_gene: TRBJ2-2
v_gene: TRBV9
CDR3aa: CASSPRRVNTGELFF

abundance: .
j_gene: TRBJ2-7
v_gene: TRBV9
CDR3aa: CASSPGEVLLQGRSYEQYF

abundance: many
j_gene: TRBJ2-5
v_gene: TRBV5-1
CDR3aa: CASSLEQVPQYF

abundance: .
j_gene: TRBJ1-5
v_gene: TRBV2
CDR3aa: CASSEGQGARPQHF

abundance: .
j_gene: TRBJ2-7
v_gene: TRBV19
CDR3aa: CASRQGYKQYF

abundance: .
j_gene: TRBJ2-7
v_gene: TRBV6-2/TRBV6-3
CDR3aa: CASSYSVTYEQYF

abundance: .
j_gene: TRBJ2-2
v_gene: TRBV2
CDR3aa: CASNPEVNTGELFF

abundance: many
j_gene: TRBJ2-1
v_gene: TRBV7-3
CDR3aa: CASSLTDYNEQFF

abundance: few
j_gene: TRBJ1-2
v_gene: TRBV6-2/TRBV6-3
CDR3aa: CASSYSDRGSYGYTF

abundance: .
j_gene: TRBJ2-1
v_gene: TRBV6-2/TRBV6-3
CDR3aa: CASSGGRVGAYNEQFF

abundance: many
j_gene: TRBJ2-7
v_gene: TRBV27
CDR3aa: CASSSWPGLSLLDEQYF

abundance: few
j_gene: TRBJ2-1
v_gene: TRBV25-1
CDR3aa: CASSTRDGRGNEQFF

abundance: .
j_gene: TRBJ2-3
v_gene: TRBV20-1
CDR3aa: CSARWFAGQGLADTQYF

abundance: .
j_gene: TRBJ1-1
v_gene: TRBV18
CDR3aa: CASSQDRGGYTEAFF